What follows are 6 T cell receptor beta chains derived from one specimen sequenced in a study of shared clonotypes between healthy human individuals. Sequencing was performed with immunoSEQ multiplex PCR; in TCRdb, only in-frame clones are kept and a portion is missing. The repertoire holds about 2.4 million clones, with 93% as singletons. Input material: naive CD4+ T cells from PBMCs. Subset of the sample: CD45RA+ positively selected. These receptors were obtained from a man younger than 35 in good health. Some clones in this sample may be carry-over from other donors' samples.

The chain links TRBV7-3 to TRBJ2-7; 8 nucleotides align to TRBD1. V was pared by 5 bases and J by 7 bases, with 10 bases of the junction left unmatched. The CDR3 is 14 amino acids. CDR1 and CDR2 (germline): SGHTA, FQGTGA. CDR3 nucleotides: TGTGCCAGCAGCATTACAGGGGGTTTAGGGGAGCAGTACTTC. This encodes CASSITGGLGEQYF. The entire variable domain, with the rest obtained from reference TRBV7-3 and TRBJ2-7, is as follows: GAGVSQTPSNKVTEKGKYVELRCDPISGHTALYWYRQSLGQGPEFLIYFQGTGAADDSGLPNDRFFAVRPEGSVSTLKIQRTERGDSAVYLCASSITGGLGEQYFGPGTRLTVT.

This chain connects TRBV5-1 to TRBJ2-7; tentative D call: TRBD1 (6 bases). The CDR3 contains 15 residues. Looked up from germline, CDR1 is SGHRS and CDR2 is YFSETQ. V shed 2 bases and J shed 0 bases, with 12 bases lying between them. CDR3 amino acids: CASSFRQGSSYEQYF. The CDR3 region has the DNA TGCGCCAGCAGCTTTCGGCAGGGGAGCTCCTACGAGCAGTACTTC.

The chain has TRBV11-2 and TRBJ2-1; 11 nucleotides match TRBD2. Losses at the gene ends were 5 bases for V and 7 bases for J; bases not matched to a gene: 7. The CDR3 loop spans 15 amino acids. Germline loops: CDR1 SGHAT, CDR2 FQNNGV. CDR3 sequence (DNA): TGTGCCAGCAGCGCAACTAGCGGGAGTATAAATGAGCAGTTCTTC. This codes for CASSATSGSINEQFF.

The rearrangement joins TRBV29-1 to TRBJ1-4; no reliable D call. CDR3 length: 13 amino acids. Trimming left V 4 bases short and J 4 bases short, with 10 bases between. Germline V gene sequence: CDR1 SQVTM, CDR2 ANQGSEA. The CDR3 sequence: CSVGGRNNEKLFF. The CDR3 nucleotides are TGCAGCGTTGGAGGCAGGAATAATGAAAAACTGTTTTTT.

The CDR3 DNA reads as TGTGCCAGCAGTTTATCCAAAGGGGCTGGTTATGGCTACACCTTC. It encodes CASSLSKGAGYGYTF. V is TRBV27 and J is TRBJ1-2, with D maybe TRBD1 (5 bases). The CDR3 is made up of 15 amino acids. Trimming removed 0 bases from V and 5 bases from J, with 13 bases in between. The germline V gene has CDR1 MNHEY and CDR2 SMNVEV (reference sequence).

This clone was seen once. This chain joins TRBV5-1 and TRBJ2-7; D might be TRBD2 (5 bases). CDR1 SGHRS and CDR2 YFSETQ come from the germline V gene. Between the trimmed V and J ends, which lost 5 bases and 2 bases, there was a span of 14 bases. This CDR3 contains 14 residues. CDR3 protein: CASRSLQTTYEQYF. In DNA, the CDR3 is TGCGCCAGCAGATCATTACAGACTACCTACGAGCAGTACTTC.